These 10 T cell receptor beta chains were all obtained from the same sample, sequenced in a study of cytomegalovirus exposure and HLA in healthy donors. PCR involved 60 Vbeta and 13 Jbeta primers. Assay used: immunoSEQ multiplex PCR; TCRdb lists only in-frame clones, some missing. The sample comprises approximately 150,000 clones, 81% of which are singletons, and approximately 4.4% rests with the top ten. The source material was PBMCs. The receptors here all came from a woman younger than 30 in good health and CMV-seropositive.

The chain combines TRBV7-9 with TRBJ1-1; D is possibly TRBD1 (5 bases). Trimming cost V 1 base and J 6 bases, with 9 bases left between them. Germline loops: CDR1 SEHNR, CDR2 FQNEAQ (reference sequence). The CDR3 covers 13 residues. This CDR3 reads CASSLGRAAEAFF. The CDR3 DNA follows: TGTGCCAGCAGCTTAGGCAGGGCGGCTGAAGCTTTCTTT.

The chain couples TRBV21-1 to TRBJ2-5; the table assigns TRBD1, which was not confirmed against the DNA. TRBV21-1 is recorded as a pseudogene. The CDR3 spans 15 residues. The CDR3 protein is CATPFVWQGDETQYF. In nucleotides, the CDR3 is TGTGCCACCCCTTTTGTTTGGCAGGGGGATGAGACCCAGTACTTC.

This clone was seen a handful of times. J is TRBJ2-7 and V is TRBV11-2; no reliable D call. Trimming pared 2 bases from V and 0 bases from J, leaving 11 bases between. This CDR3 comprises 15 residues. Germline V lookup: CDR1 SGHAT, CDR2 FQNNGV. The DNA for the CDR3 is TGTGCCAGCAGCTTAATCGAGTTTAGCTCCTACGAGCAGTACTTC. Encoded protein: CASSLIEFSSYEQYF. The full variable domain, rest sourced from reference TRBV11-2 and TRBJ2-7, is EAGVAQSPRYKIIEKRQSVAFWCNPISGHATLYWYQQILGQGPKLLIQFQNNGVVDDSQLPKDRFSAERLKGVDSTLKIQPAKLEDSAVYLCASSLIEFSSYEQYFGPGTRLTVT.

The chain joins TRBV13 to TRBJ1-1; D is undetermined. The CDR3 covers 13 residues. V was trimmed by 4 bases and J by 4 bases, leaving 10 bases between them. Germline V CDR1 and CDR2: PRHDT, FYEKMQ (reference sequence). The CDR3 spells CASSSGLGTEAFF. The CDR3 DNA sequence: TGTGCCAGCAGCTCGGGGTTGGGCACTGAAGCTTTCTTT.

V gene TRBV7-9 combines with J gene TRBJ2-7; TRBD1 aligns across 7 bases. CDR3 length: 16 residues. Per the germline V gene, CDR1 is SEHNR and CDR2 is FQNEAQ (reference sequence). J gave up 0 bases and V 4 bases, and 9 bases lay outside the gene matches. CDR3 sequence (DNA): TGTGCCAGCAGCTCCCCAGACAGGGCCCCCTCCTACGAGCAGTACTTC. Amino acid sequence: CASSSPDRAPSYEQYF.

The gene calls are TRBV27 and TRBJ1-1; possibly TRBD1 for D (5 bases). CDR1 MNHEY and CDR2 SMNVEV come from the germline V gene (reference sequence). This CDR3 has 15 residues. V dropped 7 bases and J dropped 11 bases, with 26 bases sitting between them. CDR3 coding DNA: TGTGCCAGCACCAAACTACCAGGGACTGAGGCTATGGCTTTCTTT. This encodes CASTKLPGTEAMAFF.

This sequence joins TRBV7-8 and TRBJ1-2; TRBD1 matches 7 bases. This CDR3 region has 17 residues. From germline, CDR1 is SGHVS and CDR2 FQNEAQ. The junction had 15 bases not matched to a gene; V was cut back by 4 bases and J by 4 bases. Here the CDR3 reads CASSSGIRQGSGYGYTF. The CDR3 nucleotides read TGTGCCAGCAGCTCAGGGATCCGACAGGGATCGGGCTATGGCTACACCTTC.

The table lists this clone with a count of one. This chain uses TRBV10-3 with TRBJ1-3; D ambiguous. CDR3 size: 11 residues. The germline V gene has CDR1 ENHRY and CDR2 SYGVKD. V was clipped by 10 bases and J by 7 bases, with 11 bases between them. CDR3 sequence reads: CATYGGNTIYF. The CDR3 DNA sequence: TGTGCCACATACGGAGGGAACACCATATATTTT.

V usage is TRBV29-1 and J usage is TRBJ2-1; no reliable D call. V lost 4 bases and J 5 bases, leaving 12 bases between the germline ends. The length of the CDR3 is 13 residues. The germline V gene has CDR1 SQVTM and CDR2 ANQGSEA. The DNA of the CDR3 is TGCAGCGTTGTTTTTCGCCGGGACAATGAGCAGTTCTTC. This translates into CSVVFRRDNEQFF.

Written as DNA, the CDR3 is TGTGCCAGCAGCCAAGGCCTACACGGGGCTGAAGCTTTCTTT. Translated, it gives CASSQGLHGAEAFF. The genes are TRBV14 and TRBJ1-1; no definite D call. This CDR3 spans 14 amino acids. Trimming left V 1 base short and J 6 bases short, with 12 bases between. The germline gives CDR1 SGHDN, CDR2 FVKESK. Variable domain in full (rest from reference TRBV14 and TRBJ1-1): EAGVTQFPSHSVIEKGQTVTLRCDPISGHDNLYWYRRVMGKEIKFLLHFVKESKQDESGMPNNRFLAERTGGTYSTLKVQPAELEDSGVYFCASSQGLHGAEAFFGQGTRLTVV.